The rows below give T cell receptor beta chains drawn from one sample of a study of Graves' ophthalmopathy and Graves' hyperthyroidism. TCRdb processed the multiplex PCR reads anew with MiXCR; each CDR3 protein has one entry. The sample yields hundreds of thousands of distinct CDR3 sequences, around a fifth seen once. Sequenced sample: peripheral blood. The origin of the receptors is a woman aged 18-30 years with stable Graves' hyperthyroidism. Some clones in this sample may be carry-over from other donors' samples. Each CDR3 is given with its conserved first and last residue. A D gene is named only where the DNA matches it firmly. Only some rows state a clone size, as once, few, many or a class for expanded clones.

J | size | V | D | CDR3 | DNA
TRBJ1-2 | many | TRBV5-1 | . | CASSLDGSNANYGYTF | TGCGCCAGCAGCTTGGACGGATCAAATGCTAACTATGGCTACACCTTC
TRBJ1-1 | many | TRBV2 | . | CASRSQGQTTEAFF | TGTGCCAGCAGGTCGCAGGGGCAGACCACTGAAGCTTTCTTT
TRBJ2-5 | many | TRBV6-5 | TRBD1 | CASSHGGNRGQETQYF | TGTGCCAGCAGTCACGGAGGCAACAGGGGCCAAGAGACCCAGTACTTC
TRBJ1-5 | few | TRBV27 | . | CASSFRFHQPQHF | TGTGCCAGCAGCTTCAGGTTCCATCAGCCCCAGCATTTT
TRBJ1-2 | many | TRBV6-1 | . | CASSEGGRVIYGYTF | TGTGCCAGCAGTGAAGGAGGCAGGGTAATCTATGGCTACACCTTC
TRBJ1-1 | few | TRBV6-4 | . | CASSDLDGGAFF | TGTGCCAGCAGTGACCTGGACGGTGGGGCTTTCTTT
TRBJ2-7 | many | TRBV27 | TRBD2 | CASSPAAGGTYEQYF | TGTGCCAGCAGCCCGGCGGCGGGGGGGACCTACGAGCAGTACTTC
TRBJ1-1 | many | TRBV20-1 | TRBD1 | CSARKQGLRTEAFF | TGCAGTGCTAGAAAACAGGGGCTTAGGACTGAAGCTTTCTTT
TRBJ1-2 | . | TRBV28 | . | CAIRIDGQNGYTF | TGTGCCATCAGAATAGATGGACAGAATGGCTACACCTTC
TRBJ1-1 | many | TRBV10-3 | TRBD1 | CATRTGPTEAFF | TGTGCCACCCGGACAGGGCCAACTGAAGCTTTCTTT
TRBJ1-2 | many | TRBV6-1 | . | CASSVGTASYGYTF | TGTGCCAGCAGTGTGGGGACGGCGAGCTATGGCTACACCTTC
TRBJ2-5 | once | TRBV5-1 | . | CASSPARRIQETQYF | TGCGCCAGCAGCCCCGCCCGGAGGATACAAGAGACCCAGTACTTC
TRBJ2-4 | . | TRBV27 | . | CASSVLPGLNIQYF | TGTGCCAGCAGTGTCCTCCCGGGACTAAACATTCAGTACTTC
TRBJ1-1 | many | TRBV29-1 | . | CSVESLLRNTEAFF | TGCAGCGTTGAATCCCTATTGCGAAACACTGAAGCTTTCTTT
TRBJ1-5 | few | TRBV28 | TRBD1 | CASSLRTGGNNQPQHF | TGTGCCAGCAGTCTAAGGACAGGGGGCAACAATCAGCCCCAGCATTTT
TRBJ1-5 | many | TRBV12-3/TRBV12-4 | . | CASSGSTSDQPQHF | TGTGCCAGCAGTGGGTCTACCTCGGATCAGCCCCAGCATTTT
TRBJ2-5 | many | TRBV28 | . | CASSTPAVETQYF | TGTGCCAGCAGTACCCCGGCGGTAGAGACCCAGTACTTC
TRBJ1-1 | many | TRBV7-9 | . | CASSAPYRVSEAFF | TGTGCCAGCAGCGCCCCTTACAGGGTCTCAGAAGCTTTCTTT
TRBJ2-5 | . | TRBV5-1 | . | CASSLGTFQETQYF | TGCGCCAGCAGCTTGGGGACTTTTCAAGAGACCCAGTACTTC
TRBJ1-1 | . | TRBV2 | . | CASSEAHRGWRTEAFF | TGTGCCAGCAGTGAAGCGCATCGGGGTTGGAGGACTGAAGCTTTCTTT
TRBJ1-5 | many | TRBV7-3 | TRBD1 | CASSLTGNSNQPQHF | TGTGCCAGCAGTCTGACAGGGAATAGCAATCAGCCCCAGCATTTT
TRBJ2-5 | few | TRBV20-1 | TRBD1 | CSARPLQTGLGETQYF | TGCAGTGCTAGACCGCTCCAGACAGGGTTGGGAGAGACCCAGTACTTC
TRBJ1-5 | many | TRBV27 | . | CASSLSWDIGPQHF | TGTGCCAGCAGTTTATCTTGGGACATAGGGCCCCAGCATTTT
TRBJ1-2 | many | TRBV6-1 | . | CASSELRAYGYTF | TGTGCCAGCAGTGAATTACGGGCGTATGGCTACACCTTC
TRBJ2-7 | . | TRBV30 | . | CAWTRSYEQYF | TGTGCCTGGACTCGGAGCTACGAGCAGTACTTC
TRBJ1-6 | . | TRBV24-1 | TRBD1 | CATSDLPWGQGNHGGYNSPLHF | TGTGCCACCAGTGATTTGCCTTGGGGACAGGGGAATCACGGTGGCTATAATTCACCCCTCCACTTT
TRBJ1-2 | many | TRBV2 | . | CASSEGGARRNYGYTF | TGTGCCAGCAGTGAAGGGGGGGCACGCCGTAACTATGGCTACACCTTC
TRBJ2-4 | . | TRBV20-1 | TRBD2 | CSARGGSRDIKYF | TGCAGTGCTAGGGGAGGGTCAAGAGACATTAAGTACTTC
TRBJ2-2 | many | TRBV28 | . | CASSPSRVTGELFF | TGTGCCAGCAGTCCTTCCAGAGTCACCGGGGAGCTGTTTTTT
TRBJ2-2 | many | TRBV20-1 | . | CSARNPLVGGGGGELFF | TGCAGTGCGAGAAACCCCCTCGTGGGAGGGGGCGGCGGGGAGCTGTTTTTT
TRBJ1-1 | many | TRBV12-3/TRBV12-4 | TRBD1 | CASSLLGQGNTEAFF | TGTGCCAGCAGTTTATTGGGACAGGGGAACACTGAAGCTTTCTTT
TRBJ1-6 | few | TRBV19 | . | CASCEGNSPLHF | TGTGCCAGTTGTGAGGGGAATTCACCCCTCCACTTT
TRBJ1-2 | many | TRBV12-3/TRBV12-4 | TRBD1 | CASSPRTGLGYGYTF | TGTGCCAGCAGTCCCCGGACAGGGCTGGGGTATGGCTACACCTTC
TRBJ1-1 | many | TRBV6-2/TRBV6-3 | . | CASSFDLPAGLVEAFF | TGTGCCAGCAGTTTCGATTTACCCGCAGGGTTGGTTGAAGCTTTCTTT
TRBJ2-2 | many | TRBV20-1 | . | CSARDGGGAPGELFF | TGCAGTGCTAGAGATGGAGGGGGCGCCCCCGGGGAGCTGTTTTTT
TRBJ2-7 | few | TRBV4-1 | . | CASSQDPHMPRSYEQYF | TGCGCCAGCAGCCAAGATCCCCACATGCCCCGCTCCTACGAGCAGTACTTC
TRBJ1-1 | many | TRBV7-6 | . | CASSEGTDTEAFF | TGTGCCAGCAGCGAAGGGACTGACACTGAAGCTTTCTTT
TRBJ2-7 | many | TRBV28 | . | CASSFRGPGRQYEQYF | TGTGCCAGCAGTTTCCGAGGTCCGGGCAGGCAATACGAGCAGTACTTC
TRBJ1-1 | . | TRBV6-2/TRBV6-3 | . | CAGRDGGSGTEAFF | TGTGCCGGTCGGGATGGGGGATCTGGCACTGAAGCTTTCTTT
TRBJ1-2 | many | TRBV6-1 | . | CASSKRNSRGYTF | TGTGCCAGCAGTAAGAGAAATTCCCGCGGCTACACCTTC
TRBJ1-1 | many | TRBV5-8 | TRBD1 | CASSWQTGGAAEAFF | TGTGCCAGCAGCTGGCAAACAGGGGGCGCGGCTGAAGCTTTCTTT